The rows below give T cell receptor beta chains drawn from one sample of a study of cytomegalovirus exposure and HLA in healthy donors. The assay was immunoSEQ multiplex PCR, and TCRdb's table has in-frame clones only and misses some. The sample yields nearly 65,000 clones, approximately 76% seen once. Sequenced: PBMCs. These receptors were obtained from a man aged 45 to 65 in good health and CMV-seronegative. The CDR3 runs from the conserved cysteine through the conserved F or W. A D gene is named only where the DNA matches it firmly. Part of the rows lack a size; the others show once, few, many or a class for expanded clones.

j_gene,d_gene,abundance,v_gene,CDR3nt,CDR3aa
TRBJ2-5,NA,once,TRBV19,TGTGCCAGTTACACGGCGGGACGGTTGGGAGAGACCCAGTACTTC,CASYTAGRLGETQYF
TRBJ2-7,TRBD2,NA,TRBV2,TGTGCCAGCACCGAAGGGGAGGGCTCGCGGGGATACGAGCAGTACTTC,CASTEGEGSRGYEQYF
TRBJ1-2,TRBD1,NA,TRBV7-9,TGTGCCAGCACCCCCGGGGGGACAGGGGGCTTTCTAAAGGGCTACACCTTC,CASTPGGTGGFLKGYTF
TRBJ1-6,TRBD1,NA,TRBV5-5,TGTGCCAGCAGCCCCTACCAAGTCGACAGGGTAGTGGGTTCACCCCTCCACTTT,CASSPYQVDRVVGSPLHF
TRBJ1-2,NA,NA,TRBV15,TGTGCCACCAGCAGAGAGGGGGGGCGCGGCTATGGCTACACCTTC,CATSREGGRGYGYTF
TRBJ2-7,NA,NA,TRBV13,TGTGCCAGCAGCTTATGGAGGGCCCAAAGGGACGAGCAGTACTTC,CASSLWRAQRDEQYF
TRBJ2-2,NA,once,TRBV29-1,TGCAGCGTTGAAGGGACCCAGGGTTACACCGGGGAGCTGTTTTTT,CSVEGTQGYTGELFF
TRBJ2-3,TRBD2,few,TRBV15,TGTGCCACCAGCAGAGAGGTAGCGGGGAGCACAGATACGCAGTATTTT,CATSREVAGSTDTQYF
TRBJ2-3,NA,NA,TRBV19,TGTGCCACAGAGGGGGGGCCCGGGGCAGATACGCAGTATTTT,CATEGGPGADTQYF
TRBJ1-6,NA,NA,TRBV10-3,TGTGCCATCGGGGGGGGGACCCGCTCGGGGGATTCACCCCTCCACTTT,CAIGGGTRSGDSPLHF
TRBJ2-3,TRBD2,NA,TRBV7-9,TGTGCCAGCAGCTTGGCCGGGACTACCACAGATACGCAGTATTTT,CASSLAGTTTDTQYF
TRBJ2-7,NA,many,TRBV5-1,TGCGCCAGCAGCTTGCAATGGGAGGTCGAGCAGTACTTC,CASSLQWEVEQYF
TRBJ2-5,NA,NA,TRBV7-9,TGTGCCAGCAGCTTAGCAGAAGCAGGAGAGACCCAGTACTTC,CASSLAEAGETQYF
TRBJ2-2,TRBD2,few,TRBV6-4,TGTGCCAGCAGTGACAGCGGGGGGGCCGGGGAGCTGTTTTTT,CASSDSGGAGELFF
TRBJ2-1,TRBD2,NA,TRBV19,TGTGCCAGTAATTTAGCGGGGGAGCAGTTCTTC,CASNLAGEQFF
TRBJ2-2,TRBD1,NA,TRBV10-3,TGTGCCATCAGGGACAGGGGCCGGGGCACCGGGGAGCTGTTTTTT,CAIRDRGRGTGELFF
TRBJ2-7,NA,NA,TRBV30,TGTGCCTGGGAAATCACAGGGAACGAGCAGTACTTC,CAWEITGNEQYF
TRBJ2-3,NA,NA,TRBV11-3,TGTGCCAGCAGCTCGTTTCCGACAGATACGCAGTATTTT,CASSSFPTDTQYF
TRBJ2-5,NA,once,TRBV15,TGTGCCACCAGCCCGGGGCAAGAGACCCAGTACTTC,CATSPGQETQYF
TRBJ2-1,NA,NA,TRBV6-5,TGTGCCAGCAGTTACGGAGCGGGCCCCGTTAACAATGAGCAGTTCTTC,CASSYGAGPVNNEQFF
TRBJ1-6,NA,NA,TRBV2,TGTGCCAGCAGTGAAGCCCCAGGGGCCTCCTCTAATTCACCCCTCCACTTT,CASSEAPGASSNSPLHF
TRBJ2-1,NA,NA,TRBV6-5,TGTGCCAGCAGTGTCCGCCGTGGGGGGAATGAGCAGTTCTTC,CASSVRRGGNEQFF
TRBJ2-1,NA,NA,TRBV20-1,TGCAGTGCTAGTCCCCTGAGTGAGCAGTTCTTC,CSASPLSEQFF
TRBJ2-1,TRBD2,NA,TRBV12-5,TGTGCTAGTGCCTATACTAGCGTGGTGACTGAGCAGTTCTTC,CASAYTSVVTEQFF
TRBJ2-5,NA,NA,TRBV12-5,TGTGCTAGTGGTTTGGACCAGGGGATTCTGGGGACCCAGTACTTC,CASGLDQGILGTQYF
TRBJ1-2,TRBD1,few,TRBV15,TGTGCCACCAGCAAGCAGGGGGACTATGGCTACACCTTC,CATSKQGDYGYTF
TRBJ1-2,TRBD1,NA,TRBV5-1,TGCGCCAGCAGCTTTACCGGACAGGGGTATGGCTACACCTTC,CASSFTGQGYGYTF
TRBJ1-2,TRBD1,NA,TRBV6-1,TGTGCCAGCACTATTCGGACAGGGGCGGGCTACACCTTC,CASTIRTGAGYTF
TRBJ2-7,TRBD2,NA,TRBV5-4,TGTGCCAGCAGCTTGGGACTAGCGGGGGGGCACGAGCAGTACTTC,CASSLGLAGGHEQYF
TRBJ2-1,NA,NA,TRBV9,TGTGCCAGCAGCTTCACCTACAATGAGCAGTTCTTC,CASSFTYNEQFF
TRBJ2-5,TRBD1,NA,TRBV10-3,TGTGCCATCAGGAGGACAGGCGGAGAGACCCAGTACTTC,CAIRRTGGETQYF
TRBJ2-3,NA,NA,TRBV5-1,TGCGCCAGCAGCTTGGAAGGGGGTCCAGCAGATACGCAGTATTTT,CASSLEGGPADTQYF
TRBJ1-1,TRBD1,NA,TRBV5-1,TGCGCCAGCATGGGACAGGGGGGCGGTGAAGCTTTCTTT,CASMGQGGGEAFF
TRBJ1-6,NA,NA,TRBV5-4,TGTGCCAGCAGCGCTCAGGGGCGCGATAATTCACCCCTCCACTTT,CASSAQGRDNSPLHF
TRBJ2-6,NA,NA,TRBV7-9,TGTGCCACCTCGGGAAGTAGGGCCAACGTCCTGACTTTC,CATSGSRANVLTF
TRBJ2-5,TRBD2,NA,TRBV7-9,TGTGCCAGCAGCTTGTTGGCGGGGGTGGAGACCCAGTACTTC,CASSLLAGVETQYF
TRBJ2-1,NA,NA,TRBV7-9,TGTGCCAGCAGCGGCGGCGGTTACAATGAGCAGTTCTTC,CASSGGGYNEQFF
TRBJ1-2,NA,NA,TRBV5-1,TGCGCCAGCAGCTCGGCCGGAGGCCGGGACTATGGCTACACCTTC,CASSSAGGRDYGYTF
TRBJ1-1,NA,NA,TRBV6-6,TGTGCCAGCTCAAAGGGGCAGGGGATCTCTGAAGCTTTCTTT,CASSKGQGISEAFF
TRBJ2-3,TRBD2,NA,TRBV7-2,TGTGCCAGCAGCTTAGCGCGGGCTAGCGGGGGGGCTAGAGATACGCAGTATTTT,CASSLARASGGARDTQYF
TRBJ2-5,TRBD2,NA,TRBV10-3,TGTGCCATCAGCTTAGACGGGCGGGGGGGACAAGAGACCCAGTACTTC,CAISLDGRGGQETQYF
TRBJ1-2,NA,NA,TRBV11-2,TGTGCCAGCAGCCCTGGCGGGGGGTATGGCTACACCTTC,CASSPGGGYGYTF
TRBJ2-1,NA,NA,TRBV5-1,TGCGCCAGCAGTAGCGGATACTACAATGAGCAGTTCTTC,CASSSGYYNEQFF
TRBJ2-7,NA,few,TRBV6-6,TGTGCCAGCAGCCCTCGCAGGGACGAGCAGTACTTC,CASSPRRDEQYF
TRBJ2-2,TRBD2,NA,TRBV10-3,TGTGCCATCATGGACTTGACTAGCGGGGGACCCACCGGGGAGCTGTTTTTT,CAIMDLTSGGPTGELFF
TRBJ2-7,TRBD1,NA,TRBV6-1,TGTGCCAGCAGTGAGCTGGGACAGGGGTCCTACGAGCAGTACTTC,CASSELGQGSYEQYF
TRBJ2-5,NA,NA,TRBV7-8,TGTGCCAGCAGCTTGGGGGGTCGAGAGACCCAGTACTTC,CASSLGGRETQYF
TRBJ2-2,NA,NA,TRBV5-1,TGCGCCAGCAGCCTGACTAGTAATTGGGTCGGGGAGCTGTTTTTT,CASSLTSNWVGELFF